This TCR beta chain was documented in a study of T cell responses to AZD1222 COVID-19 vaccine. Study findings and constraints: Spike-specific TCR breadth and depth grew following two AZD1222 doses. Just a handful of AZD1222 recipients tested seropositive at baseline.

Sequencing was performed with immunoSEQ multiplex PCR; in TCRdb, only in-frame clones are kept and a portion is missing. The repertoire includes tens of thousands of clones, roughly 85% of them detected once, and about 6% sits in the top ten. A word on this clone: The antigen is not known.

Losses at the gene ends were 6 bases for V and 8 bases for J; bases not matched to a gene: 5. CDR3 length: 12 residues. Germline values: CDR1 KGHSH, CDR2 LQKENI. The specimen was peripheral blood, collected 28 days after the second AZD1222 dose. The rearrangement uses TRBV18 and TRBJ1-2; TRBD1 matches at 8 bases. This TCR derives from an adult who received the AZD1222 COVID-19 vaccine. The CDR3 DNA reads TGTGCCAGCTCCGCACAGGGGGACGGCTACACCTTC. This gives the protein CASSAQGDGYTF.